This TCR beta chain was sequenced during a study of blood T cell repertoires in COVID-19. This table comes from immunoSEQ multiplex PCR, and its TCRdb copy is limited to in-frame clones, with some not included. This table holds over 100,000 clones, roughly 83% found once. The germline V and J ends were trimmed by 6 bases and 3 bases, with 9 bases remaining between them. CDR1 is LGHDT, CDR2 YNNKEL, per germline (reference sequence). CDR3 length equals 12 residues. This sequence joins TRBV3-1 (or the pseudogene TRBV3-2) and TRBJ2-7; D might be TRBD1 (6 bases). This TCR was sampled from an older woman with acute or convalescent COVID-19. The specimen sequenced was peripheral blood. For the CDR3, the DNA is TGTGCCAGCAGGGACAGAGGCTACGAGCAGTACTTC. This codes for CASRDRGYEQYF.